Below, 27 T cell receptor beta chains from the same sample are listed, as sequenced in a study of T cell clonality in common variable immunodeficiency. Study outcomes and limitations: Common variable immunodeficiency TCR beta sequences reportedly had fewer deletions and N-nucleotide insertions.

Sequencing was performed with immunoSEQ multiplex PCR; in TCRdb, only in-frame clones are kept and a portion is missing. Altogether fewer than 25,000 clones were found in the sample, and no singletons occur. These receptors' targets are unknown. The sample taken for sequencing was peripheral blood mononuclear cells. These receptors came from a human donor with common variable immunodeficiency.

In the case of this clone: The read terminates 3 residues before the CDR3 end, so the remaining end is supplied by the germline J gene. The chain links TRBV6-2 or TRBV6-3 to TRBJ1-5, with 7 bases matching TRBD1. The CDR3 contains 16 residues. J gave up 3 bases and V 5 bases, and 10 bases lay outside the gene matches. Germline lookup yields CDR1 MNHEY and CDR2 SVGEGT. CDR3 DNA, as far as it was read: TGTGCCAGCAGTCCTCCGGACAGGAACCCCAATCAGCCC. This sequence encodes CASSPPDRNPNQP. The entire CDR3 reads CASSPPDRNPNQPQHF.

A remark on this clone: The CDR3 end is not reached by the read, which stops 3 residues before it; the germline J gene fills it in. The gene calls are TRBV6-2 or TRBV6-3 and TRBJ2-7, with 10 positions matching TRBD2. CDR1 is MNHEY and CDR2 is SVGEGT in the germline V gene. The CDR3 has 16 amino acids. The ends lost 4 bases at V and 4 bases at J; junction bases unmatched: 10. The CDR3 bases that were read are TGTGCCAGCAGTTCCATAACTAGCGGGACACTTTACGAG. Its translation: CASSSITSGTLYE. The entire CDR3 protein reads CASSSITSGTLYEQYF.

This clone appeared a few times. The read ends 3 residues early relative to the CDR3; the germline J gene fills the gap. The V gene is TRBV19, the J gene TRBJ1-2; D gene unclear. This CDR3 comprises 15 residues. V was clipped by 1 base and J by 0 bases, with 9 bases between them. From germline, CDR1 is LNHDA and CDR2 SQIVND (reference sequence). The CDR3 sequence is CASSIVFSPNYGYTF. CDR3 bases read: TGTGCCAGTAGTATAGTTTTCAGTCCTAACTATGGC.

The table lists this clone with many counts. The read falls 3 residues short of the CDR3 end, and the missing part is taken from the germline J gene. V usage is TRBV19 and J usage is TRBJ2-2; D remains unclear. Trimming removed 6 bases from V and 6 bases from J, with 14 bases in between. The germline gives CDR1 LNHDA, CDR2 SQIVND (reference sequence). The CDR3 sequence is 14 residues long. CDR3 protein: CASRKQDNAGELFF. The sequenced CDR3 bases are TGTGCCAGTAGGAAGCAGGATAACGCCGGGGAG. Variable domain in full (rest from reference TRBV19 and TRBJ2-2): DGGITQSPKYLFRKEGQNVTLSCEQNLNHDAMYWYRQDPGQGLRLIYYSQIVNDFQKGDIAEGYSVSREKKESFPLTVTSAQKNPTAFYLCASRKQDNAGELFFGEGSRLTVL.

On this clone itself: The read comes to an end 3 residues before the CDR3 does, leaving the germline J gene to fill in the end. This chain links TRBV6-2 or TRBV6-3 with TRBJ1-1; the D is unclear. The CDR3 covers 13 residues. The germline gives CDR1 MNHEY, CDR2 SVGEGT. V was trimmed by 6 bases and J by 3 bases, leaving 11 bases between them. The CDR3 here is CASRFRPDTEAFF. CDR3 DNA, as far as it was read: TGTGCCAGCAGATTCCGTCCTGACACTGAA.

CDR3 bases read: TGTGCCTGGAGTGTACTTTTTGAGACC. This sequence encodes CAWSVLFET. The entire CDR3 is CAWSVLFETQYF. The V call is TRBV30, the J call TRBJ2-5, with D unclear. The read halts 3 residues ahead of the CDR3 end, with the missing end drawn from the germline J gene. Trimming took off 0 bases at V and 5 bases at J, with 7 bases between the two ends. CDR3 size: 12 residues. Germline V gene sequence: CDR1 GTSNPN, CDR2 SVGIG (reference sequence).

This clone was seen many times. The read ends 3 residues early relative to the CDR3; the germline J gene fills the gap. This sequence joins TRBV9 and TRBJ2-5; D remains ambiguous. Germline V gene lookup returns CDR1 SGDLS and CDR2 YYNGEE. V lost 0 bases to trimming and J lost 4 bases, with 10 bases between them. The CDR3 consists of 14 residues. The part of the CDR3 DNA that was read is TGTGCCAGCAGCGTAGAGGCAGGAGTAGAGACC. It specifies CASSVEAGVET. From start to end, the CDR3 is CASSVEAGVETQYF.

Note on this clone: The read ends 3 residues before the CDR3 terminus; that terminus is restored from the germline J gene. Other nucleotide sequences from this sample produce the same CDR3. The chain is built from TRBV18 and TRBJ1-2, with 9 bases that match TRBD1. V shed 3 bases, J shed 4 bases, and the junction held 3 bases outside the gene matches. The CDR3 extends over 14 amino acids. Germline V gene data show CDR1 as KGHSH and CDR2 as LQKENI. The covered CDR3 bases are TGTGCCAGCTCACCGGGACAGGGACTCTATGGC. Protein: CASSPGQGLYG. From start to end, the CDR3 is CASSPGQGLYGYTF.

The CDR3 sequence: CATQTLRTGEGPQHF. The sequenced part of the CDR3 DNA is TGTGCCACCCAAACACTAAGGACAGGGGAAGGGCCC. The chain carries TRBV19 and TRBJ1-5, with 9 bases aligning to TRBD1. Coverage ceases 3 residues before the CDR3 finishes, and the germline J gene fills in the end. Germline CDR1 and CDR2: LNHDA and SQIVND (reference sequence). Trimming took 10 bases from V and 9 from J; bases not matched to a gene: 16. The CDR3 has 15 residues.

Sample share makes this clone medium-sized. CDR3 region: CASSSREGASEQYF. The CDR3 bases that were read are TGTGCCAGCAGCTCCAGAGAGGGGGCATCCGAG. The chain employs TRBV5-4 and TRBJ2-7; 7 bases align to TRBD1. The read comes to an end 3 residues before the CDR3 does, leaving the germline J gene to fill in the end. V lost 3 bases to trimming and J lost 6 bases; unmatched junction nucleotides: 9. Germline assignment: CDR1 SGHNT and CDR2 YYREEE (reference sequence). The length of the CDR3 is 14 residues.

This clone was found many times. The missing CDR3 end, 3 residues past where the read stops, is filled in from the germline J gene. This chain uses TRBV2 with TRBJ1-1; possibly TRBD1 for D (5 bases). Trimming cost V 7 bases and J 5 bases, with 14 bases left between them. This CDR3 is built from 13 residues. Germline CDR1 reads SNHLY; CDR2 reads FYNNEI. The sequenced CDR3 bases are TGTGCCAGCACAGCGGGGGAAGGGACTGAA. Residues: CASTAGEGTE. In full, the CDR3 is CASTAGEGTEAFF.

On this clone: The DNA ends 3 residues before the CDR3 does, and the rest of the CDR3 is filled in from the germline J gene. The chain links TRBV7-3 to TRBJ1-5; the match to TRBD1 covers 10 bases. The trim removed 0 bases at V and 1 base at J, leaving 6 bases unmatched. CDR1 SGHTA and CDR2 FQGTGA come from the germline V gene. The CDR3 runs to 18 residues. CDR3 DNA (partial): TGTGCCAGCAGCTTAACCTTGGACAGGGGGGTGAGCAATCAGCCC. Amino acid sequence: CASSLTLDRGVSNQP. The whole CDR3 region reads CASSLTLDRGVSNQPQHF.

Only a few counts were recorded for this clone. Read sequence stops 3 residues before the CDR3 end, and the germline J gene provides the missing end. V gene TRBV19 combines with J gene TRBJ1-4, with D hard to call. The germline V gene encodes CDR1 LNHDA and CDR2 SQIVND (reference sequence). This CDR3 has 12 residues. The CDR3 is CASSINLGKLFF. The sequenced part of the CDR3 DNA is TGTGCCAGTAGTATCAATTTGGGCAAA. Drawing the rest from reference TRBV19 and TRBJ1-4, the complete variable domain is DGGITQSPKYLFRKEGQNVTLSCEQNLNHDAMYWYRQDPGQGLRLIYYSQIVNDFQKGDIAEGYSVSREKKESFPLTVTSAQKNPTAFYLCASSINLGKLFFGSGTQLSVL.

This clone was detected only a few times. The CDR3 goes on 3 residues after the read ends, and that part is filled in from the germline J gene. The J gene is TRBJ2-3, the V gene TRBV18, with TRBD2 matching 11 bases. The CDR3 has 16 residues. Germline CDR1 is KGHSH and CDR2 is LQKENI. V was pared by 7 bases and J by 0 bases, with 6 bases of the junction left unmatched. CDR3 region: CASLPLAGGSTDTQYF. The part of the CDR3 DNA that was read is TGTGCCAGCTTACCGTTAGCGGGGGGGAGCACAGATACG.

Comment on this clone: The read ends 3 residues shy of where the CDR3 ends; the end is completed using the germline J gene. The chain is built from TRBV18 and TRBJ1-1, with D maybe TRBD1 (6 bases). The CDR3 totals 17 residues. Germline CDR1 reads KGHSH; CDR2 reads LQKENI. The V and J ends lost 1 base and 1 base respectively, with 16 bases between them. CDR3 amino acids: CASSPQSSGARNTEAFF. The sequenced CDR3 bases are TGTGCCAGCTCACCACAATCCTCAGGGGCCAGGAACACTGAA.

This clone has only a few counts. The CDR3 goes on 3 residues after the read ends, and that part is filled in from the germline J gene. The chain has TRBV7-6 and TRBJ2-1; possibly TRBD1 for D (6 bases). Per germline, CDR1 SGHVS and CDR2 FNYEAQ. The V gene lost 4 bases and the J gene lost 0 bases, with 13 bases spanning the gap. The CDR3 totals 16 residues. Here the CDR3 reads CASSSTRDTSYNEQFF. The CDR3 bases that were read are TGTGCCAGCAGCTCAACCCGGGACACCTCCTACAATGAG.

In its sample, this clone was seen many times. The sequence runs out 3 residues before the end of the CDR3; the remainder is reconstructed from the germline J gene. The J gene is TRBJ1-1, the V gene TRBV20-1; D may be TRBD1 (5 bases). CDR3 size: 15 residues. V gave up 2 bases and J gave up 0 bases, with 13 bases separating them. Looked up from germline, CDR1 is DFQATT and CDR2 is SNEGSKA (reference sequence). The sequenced part of the CDR3 DNA is TGCAGTGCTAGACAAACGGGACTTTTGAACACTGAA. It is translated as CSARQTGLLNTE. The full CDR3 protein is CSARQTGLLNTEAFF.

In its sample, this clone was seen many times. The read ends 3 residues shy of where the CDR3 ends; the end is completed using the germline J gene. The V call is TRBV5-5, the J call TRBJ2-4; 7 bases are a match to TRBD1. Germline CDR1 SGHKS, CDR2 YYEKEE (reference sequence). The CDR3 extends over 13 amino acids. The V segment lost 7 bases and the J segment 8 bases; nucleotides outside the gene matches: 9. The covered CDR3 bases are TGTGCCAGCGCGAGGGAGCAGGGGGACATT. Translating gives CASAREQGDI. The whole CDR3 region reads CASAREQGDIQYF.

The CDR3 reads CAWSVRGSQPQHF. CDR3 DNA, as far as it was read: TGTGCCTGGAGTGTACGAGGGTCTCAGCCC. The V call is TRBV30, the J call TRBJ1-5, with D uncertain. Coverage ceases 3 residues before the CDR3 finishes, and the germline J gene fills in the end. Germline V gene lookup returns CDR1 GTSNPN and CDR2 SVGIG (reference sequence). This CDR3 spans 13 amino acids. V lost 0 bases, J lost 6 bases, and 9 bases lay in between.

Details on this clone: Read data end 3 residues before the CDR3 end; the end is taken from the germline J gene. The genes are TRBV13 and TRBJ2-1; TRBD1 matches at 12 bases. Germline V CDR1 and CDR2: PRHDT, FYEKMQ (reference sequence). The CDR3 extends over 16 amino acids. Trimming removed 5 bases from V and 5 bases from J; junction bases left unmatched: 7. Here the CDR3 reads CASSGPGQGAHNEQFF. The DNA read from the CDR3 is TGTGCCAGCAGCGGCCCGGGACAGGGGGCTCACAATGAG. Drawing the rest from reference TRBV13 and TRBJ2-1, the complete variable domain is AAGVIQSPRHLIKEKRETATLKCYPIPRHDTVYWYQQGPGQDPQFLISFYEKMQSDKGSIPDRFSAQQFSDYHSELNMSSLELGDSALYFCASSGPGQGAHNEQFFGPGTRLTVL.

This clone was detected only a few times. The CDR3 end is not reached by the read, which stops 3 residues before it; the germline J gene fills it in. The gene calls are TRBV2 and TRBJ2-1, with 9 bases that match TRBD2. CDR1 is SNHLY, CDR2 FYNNEI, per germline. Trimming took 2 bases from V and 1 from J; bases not matched to a gene: 3. The CDR3 has 16 amino acids. CDR3 loop: CASSELREGSYNEQFF. The sequenced CDR3 bases are TGTGCCAGCAGTGAATTGCGGGAGGGTTCCTACAATGAG.

This clone was counted only a few times. With the read ending 3 residues before the CDR3 end, the germline J gene is used to fill in that end. The chain carries TRBV18 and TRBJ1-1; a possible D gene is TRBD1 (5 bases). Germline V CDR1 and CDR2: KGHSH, LQKENI. The CDR3 sequence is 12 residues long. The CDR3 region is CASSPPTEEAFF. The sequenced part of the CDR3 DNA is TGTGCCAGCTCACCACCGACAGAAGAA.

Ten or more counts support this clone. The read ends 3 residues before the CDR3 terminus; that terminus is restored from the germline J gene. The rearrangement joins TRBV10-3 to TRBJ1-3, with TRBD1 as a possible D gene (6 bases). The ends were cut back, 3 bases at V and 9 bases at J, with 15 bases in the middle. This CDR3 spans 14 amino acids. CDR1 is ENHRY, CDR2 SYGVKD, per germline. The CDR3 bases that were read are TGTGCCATCAGTGAACCCGGAGGAGGGGGCACC. Translated: CAISEPGGGGT. The CDR3 in full is CAISEPGGGGTIYF.

CDR3 region: CASSVVGTGGVFVDGYTF. CDR3 DNA (partial): TGTGCCAGCAGTGTTGTAGGGACAGGGGGGGTCTTTGTGGATGGC. This rearrangement joins TRBV2 to TRBJ1-2, with TRBD1 identical over 11 bases. The read ends 3 residues before the CDR3 terminus; that terminus is restored from the germline J gene. CDR1 SNHLY and CDR2 FYNNEI come from the germline V gene. After removal of 4 bases from V and 6 bases from J, the junction contained 16 bases not matched to a gene. The CDR3 length is 18 residues. Full variable domain (missing parts from reference TRBV2 and TRBJ1-2): EPEVTQTPSHQVTQMGQEVILRCVPISNHLYFYWYRQILGQKVEFLVSFYNNEISEKSEIFDDQFSVERPDGSNFTLKIRSTKLEDSAMYFCASSVVGTGGVFVDGYTFGSGTRLTVV.

This clone was picked up a small number of times. The read stops 3 residues short of the end of the CDR3; the missing end is completed from the germline J gene. This rearrangement joins TRBV5-4 to TRBJ2-7; the match to TRBD1 covers 7 bases. Losses at the gene ends were 4 bases for V and 6 bases for J; bases not matched to a gene: 13. CDR3 length: 15 residues. Germline CDR1 reads SGHNT; CDR2 reads YYREEE (reference sequence). The CDR3 loop is CASSNTGQDWSEQYF. Partial CDR3 DNA: TGTGCCAGCAGCAACACAGGACAGGACTGGTCCGAG.

This clone has a handful of counts. The CDR3 end is not reached by the read, which stops 3 residues before it; the germline J gene fills it in. The genes are TRBV19 and TRBJ2-1; 8 positions match TRBD1. The V and J ends lost 5 bases and 4 bases, in that order; junction bases with no gene match: 16. Germline V gene data show CDR1 as LNHDA and CDR2 as SQIVND (reference sequence). This CDR3 has 18 residues. The CDR3 is CASSGDWGQVGFYNEQFF. The part of the CDR3 DNA that was read is TGTGCCAGTAGTGGGGACTGGGGACAGGTTGGGTTTTACAATGAG. Variable domain in full (rest from reference TRBV19 and TRBJ2-1): DGGITQSPKYLFRKEGQNVTLSCEQNLNHDAMYWYRQDPGQGLRLIYYSQIVNDFQKGDIAEGYSVSREKKESFPLTVTSAQKNPTAFYLCASSGDWGQVGFYNEQFFGPGTRLTVL.

Regarding this clone: The read ends 3 residues shy of where the CDR3 ends; the end is completed using the germline J gene. The V gene is TRBV30, the J gene TRBJ2-7; D assignment may be TRBD1 or TRBD2 (5 bases each). The CDR3 totals 11 residues. V was trimmed by 8 bases and J by 3 bases, leaving 11 bases between them. The germline V gene has CDR1 GTSNPN and CDR2 SVGIG (reference sequence). CDR3 residues: CAGAEVYEQYF. CDR3 DNA (partial): TGTGCCGGGGCGGAGGTCTACGAG. Filled out from reference TRBV30 and TRBJ2-7, the complete variable domain reads SQTIHQWPATLVQPVGSPLSLECTVEGTSNPNLYWYRQAAGRGLQLLFYSVGIGQISSEVPQNLSASRPQDRQFILSSKKLLLSDSGFYLCAGAEVYEQYFGPGTRLTVT.